The rows below give T cell receptor beta chains drawn from one sample of a study of STAT3 mutations in large granular lymphocyte leukemia. Assay: immunoSEQ multiplex PCR; the TCRdb copy retains only in-frame clones and omits some. The sample contains 9,000 to 15,000 clones, roughly 76% of which appear only once. Sequencing was carried out using peripheral blood mononuclear cells. These receptors were taken from a man aged 55 to 69 with T-cell large granular lymphocyte leukemia. Some clones in this sample may be carry-over from other donors' samples. CDR3s leave out the opening cysteine and the closing phenylalanine or tryptophan. Clone size is stated in some rows and not others, as once, few, many or a class when expanded.

clone_size	j_call	cdr3_length	v_call	cdr3_aa
NA	TRBJ2-1	11	TRBV27	ASRASGRNEQF
NA	TRBJ2-1	13	TRBV5-1	ASSFPRDSYNEQF
NA	TRBJ2-2	13	TRBV19	ASSIGRQGTGELF
few	TRBJ2-7	12	TRBV4-1	ASSQDHRVGEQY
NA	TRBJ1-3	13	TRBV5-6	ASSLPQSSGNTIY
few	TRBJ1-5	13	TRBV2	ASSEELGIHQPQH
NA	TRBJ2-1	12	TRBV5-6	ASSTGQGHNEQF
once	TRBJ2-7	12	TRBV12-5	ASGRTGEGYEQY
NA	TRBJ1-1	12	TRBV6-5	ASSGRTGNTEAF
NA	TRBJ1-2	13	TRBV2	ASSEEGVWTYGYT
NA	TRBJ2-7	10	TRBV7-8	ASSPRSYEQY
NA	TRBJ1-1	13	TRBV7-9	ASSLVDRGNTEAF
once	TRBJ2-7	13	TRBV4-3	ASSQLRDGLYEQY
NA	TRBJ2-5	13	TRBV7-9	ASSLGGPGEETQY
NA	TRBJ2-7	12	TRBV5-4	ASSLHGETYEQY
NA	TRBJ2-7	13	TRBV19	ASSPHGGGSYEQY
few	TRBJ1-2	13	TRBV5-4	ASSSRGQGRYGYT
once	TRBJ2-7	12	TRBV6-1	ASMDWRLIYEQY
NA	TRBJ1-2	11	TRBV7-9	ASSPGDDYGYT
NA	TRBJ2-2	14	TRBV5-4	ASSLQRGFSAGELF
NA	TRBJ2-1	11	TRBV5-1	ASSLPQYNEQF
NA	TRBJ1-1	14	TRBV9	ASSVGSGAGNTEAF
NA	TRBJ1-5	13	TRBV28	ASSLFGEGVQPQH
medium-sized	TRBJ2-1	15	TRBV4-3	ASSQGSGLSSNNEQF
NA	TRBJ2-7	10	TRBV7-9	ASSLGQLEQY
NA	TRBJ2-5	15	TRBV27	ASSFFGLAGSQETQY
NA	TRBJ1-4	13	TRBV5-4	ASSLDSRGNEKLF
NA	TRBJ2-7	12	TRBV18	ASSLGTGLGEQY
NA	TRBJ1-4	14	TRBV6-5	ASSSTLGGGNEKLF
NA	TRBJ1-1	12	TRBV7-2	ASSFRQGPTEAF
NA	TRBJ2-7	13	TRBV27	ASSFGAGESYEQY
NA	TRBJ2-7	13	TRBV28	ASSQSGTGKREQY
NA	TRBJ1-1	15	TRBV18	ASSPPGNFFMNTEAF
few	TRBJ2-7	14	TRBV11-1	ASSLPTHRSSYEQY
NA	TRBJ2-3	13	TRBV5-6	ASSFSRVLTDTQY